This record covers a single T cell receptor (beta chain). Its antigen is still unknown. No much larger clone exists at a distance of one base, and base qualities are not known. The entry originates in a study of shared T cell receptors in the human thymus (dated by TCRdb to the early 2020s). For context, the study as a whole: The study examined how self-reactive, shared T-cell receptor alpha chains are generated in the human thymus.

The method behind the library was the immunoSEQ multiplex PCR assay. TCRdb re-hosts the immuneACCESS table, in-frame sequences only. Its copies lack some clones; in the studies checked, an unresolved V gene accounts for under half of them, and the cause for the rest is not known. The sample records 500,000 to 750,000 clones, around 87% of which are singletons. Jointly, the top ten make up around 0.01% of the sample. The germline V gene (reference sequence) sets CDR1 to GTSNPN and CDR2 to SVGIG. The CDR3 numbers 17 residues from cysteine through phenylalanine. The read is trimmed to its CDR3 DNA, 51 bases read in frame from base 1. V and J are trimmed by 0 bases and 8 bases, and the gene matches miss 11 bases of the junction. The same data also contributed to another study, on human thymus T cells. As the second study states: Donors were immunologically healthy infants undergoing open corrective cardiac surgery for congenital heart defects in Finland. Thymus tissue was collected as surgical resects that were removed during corrective cardiac surgery. Both the thymic and the peripheral blood repertoires appeared to show biased V and J gene segment usage. The related research reported highly overlapping thymic TCR repertoires among unrelated individuals. The study described the TCR alpha and beta repertoires in roughly 8 infant thymus samples and four matching peripheral blood samples. Donor ages ranged from about 7 to 244 days, and the cohort comprised over 5 male and two female infants. Thymocytes were mechanically released from the tissue and were stored as pellets of roughly 9-31 million cells at -70 degrees C. A QIAsymphony instrument was used to extract genomic DNA from frozen cell pellets. The immunoSEQ multiplex PCR assay was used to amplify the TCRB and TCRAD loci from a standardized quantity of quality-controlled genomic DNA. The amplicons spanned the V(D)J region and were long enough to cover the CDR3 and allow V and J genes to be identified. The amplicons were sequenced on an Illumina platform via the commercial immunoSEQ service. Corrections for primer bias and sequencing errors followed previously described methods, while TCRAD and TCRB definitions were based on the IMGT database. Analysis of the repertoires was done with immunoSEQ Analyzer 3.0 and VDJTools and included basic statistics, V/J segment usage, diversity estimates, rarefaction and pairwise overlap. Diversity was estimated with Chao1, ChaoE, Efron-Thisted, Shannon and inverse Simpson indices, and also on datasets down-sampled to the smallest sample. Repertoire overlap used strict matching of CDR3 nucleotide sequence, V gene and J gene, with Jaccard-based multidimensional scaling clustering. Thymus samples yielded on average around 800,000 unique TCRB clonotypes, compared with some 89,000 from blood samples.

The clonotype was recovered from a boy under two years old with a congenital heart defect. Donor details come from another sample of the same person, matched by shared clones. The specimen sequenced was thymocytes. The chain links TRBV30 with TRBJ2-1; 12 bases in the middle match TRBD2. The CDR3 reads CAWSVQWASGRDYEQFF. Here is the DNA: TGTGCCTGGAGTGTACAGTGGGCTAGCGGGAGGGATTATGAGCAGTTCTTC.